These T cell receptor beta chains were read from a single sample in a study of technical replicates of blood from a few donors. Clones were sequenced by immunoSEQ multiplex PCR, and TCRdb holds only the in-frame ones, with some missing. The sample has under 65,000 clones; 90% to 95% are singletons. The material sequenced was PBMCs. The receptors here all came from a human donor in good health. Some clones in this sample may be carry-over from other donors' samples. Both conserved end residues are part of each CDR3. A D gene is named only where the DNA matches it firmly. Size is omitted from some rows. Given values are once, few, many or a class for expanded clones.

size,J,D,V,CDR3,DNA
few,TRBJ2-6,TRBD2,TRBV5-1,CASSLAAGGPSGANVLTF,TGCGCCAGCAGCTTGGCCGCGGGGGGTCCTTCTGGGGCCAACGTCCTGACTTTC
NA,TRBJ2-3,NA,TRBV9,CASSALGASADTQYF,TGTGCCAGCAGCGCCTTGGGGGCTTCGGCAGATACGCAGTATTTT
NA,TRBJ2-1,TRBD2,TRBV6-1,CASMPTSGHYNEQFF,TGTGCCAGCATGCCCACTAGCGGGCATTACAATGAGCAGTTCTTC
NA,TRBJ2-7,TRBD1,TRBV10-3,CAISYGTGTYEQYF,TGTGCCATCAGTTACGGGACAGGGACCTACGAGCAGTACTTC
NA,TRBJ2-5,NA,TRBV5-6,CASSLGAETQYF,TGTGCCAGCAGCTTGGGCGCGGAGACCCAGTACTTC
NA,TRBJ1-6,NA,TRBV2,CASSPSSYNSPLHF,TGTGCCAGCTCTCCTAGCTCCTATAATTCACCCCTCCACTTT
NA,TRBJ1-6,TRBD1,TRBV6-1,CASSEALQGAYSPLHF,TGTGCCAGCAGTGAAGCGCTTCAGGGGGCGTATTCACCCCTCCACTTT
NA,TRBJ2-7,NA,TRBV7-9,CASSKGVHYEQYF,TGTGCCAGCAGCAAGGGAGTGCACTACGAGCAGTACTTC
NA,TRBJ1-2,NA,TRBV7-9,CASSVGKIGYTF,TGTGCCAGCAGCGTCGGGAAGATTGGCTACACCTTC
NA,TRBJ1-2,NA,TRBV7-2,CASSLAGQGLDGYTF,TGTGCCAGCAGCTTAGCGGGGCAGGGTTTGGATGGCTACACCTTC
NA,TRBJ1-6,NA,TRBV27,CASSFSLSGSPLHF,TGTGCCAGCAGTTTTAGCCTGAGTGGCTCACCCCTCCACTTT
NA,TRBJ2-1,TRBD2,TRBV7-2,CASRGGGESIYNEQFF,TGTGCCAGCAGGGGCGGGGGGGAAAGCATATACAATGAGCAGTTCTTC
NA,TRBJ2-7,TRBD2,TRBV4-2,CASSLDNGVGTSAVYEQYF,TGTGCCAGCAGCCTCGATAACGGCGTCGGGACTAGCGCTGTCTACGAGCAGTACTTC
NA,TRBJ2-7,TRBD1,TRBV5-6,CASRRGQGGLYEQYF,TGTGCCAGCAGGCGCGGACAGGGGGGTCTCTACGAGCAGTACTTC
NA,TRBJ2-1,NA,TRBV27,CASGLAVGGYNEQFF,TGTGCCAGCGGCCTAGCGGTAGGGGGCTACAATGAGCAGTTCTTC
NA,TRBJ2-7,NA,TRBV7-3,CASSLTGGGAEQYF,TGTGCCAGCAGCTTAACGGGTGGTGGGGCCGAGCAGTACTTC
NA,TRBJ2-5,NA,TRBV10-3,CAIGERQGGTQYF,TGTGCCATCGGGGAAAGGCAGGGGGGGACCCAGTACTTC
once,TRBJ1-1,TRBD1,TRBV11-1,CASSPQGGTEAFF,TGTGCCAGCAGTCCCCAGGGGGGAACTGAAGCTTTCTTT
NA,TRBJ2-6,TRBD2,TRBV7-2,CASSVIAGVRTGANVLTF,TGTGCCAGCAGCGTAATAGCGGGAGTTCGGACTGGGGCCAACGTCCTGACTTTC
NA,TRBJ2-5,NA,TRBV4-3,CASSQEWRAGQPYF,TGCGCCAGCAGCCAAGAGTGGAGGGCAGGGCAACCGTACTTC
once,TRBJ2-7,NA,TRBV2,CASSYLVYEQYF,TGTGCCAGCAGCTACCTCGTCTACGAGCAGTACTTC
NA,TRBJ1-2,NA,TRBV11-2,CASSFPASLGYTF,TGTGCCAGCAGCTTCCCTGCGAGCTTGGGCTACACCTTC
NA,TRBJ1-5,TRBD1,TRBV10-3,CAISEDRGGNQPQHF,TGTGCCATCAGTGAGGACAGGGGGGGCAATCAGCCCCAGCATTTT
NA,TRBJ1-2,TRBD1,TRBV19,CATLLPGGSRGYTF,TGTGCCACTTTATTACCAGGGGGCTCTCGGGGCTACACCTTC